This entry lists 21 T cell receptor beta chains sequenced from one sample in a study of regulatory T cells in long-lasting Graves disease. Time point described: persistent/refractory GD, antithyroid drugs over 5 years with positive TRAb. Scientists built the TCR library using RNA that was extracted from PBMCs. With iRepertoire HTBI primers and Arm-PCR of CDR3 regions, TCR beta libraries were built. TCRdb used MiXCR to reprocess the multiplex PCR reads, holding one entry per CDR3 protein. The sample carries hundreds of thousands of distinct CDR3 sequences, roughly 22% recorded once. The input for sequencing was peripheral blood mononuclear cells (PBMCs), taken when the disease was refractory, from a patient treated with antithyroid drugs. The receptors originated from a female donor with Graves disease.

This chain connects TRBV2 to TRBJ2-7; D gene ambiguous. Looked up from germline, CDR1 is SNHLY and CDR2 is FYNNEI. The CDR3 runs 15 residues. Trimming took 2 bases from V and 6 from J, leaving 17 bases between them. The CDR3 coding sequence is TGTGCCAGCAGTGAAAGTGGCAGTGGGATTGGCGAGCAGTACTTC. It encodes CASSESGSGIGEQYF.

The rearrangement joins TRBV19 to TRBJ2-5; 8 nucleotides align to TRBD2. Germline V gene lookup returns CDR1 LNHDA and CDR2 SQIVND (reference sequence). V was pared by 1 base and J by 5 bases, with 3 bases of the junction left unmatched. This CDR3 spans 14 amino acids. The CDR3 coding sequence is TGTGCCAGTAGTATAGGAGCGGGAGAGGAGACCCAGTACTTC. This translates into CASSIGAGEETQYF.

In this sample, this clonotype turned up many times. The J gene is TRBJ1-2, the V gene TRBV28, with D unresolved. This CDR3 is 15 amino acids long. V was pared by 2 bases and J by 0 bases, with 10 bases between. CDR1 is MDHEN, CDR2 SYDVKM, per germline. CDR3 residues: CASSLGSGTNYGYTF. CDR3 coding DNA: TGTGCCAGCAGTTTAGGGTCAGGTACTAACTATGGCTACACCTTC.

This clonotype showed up just a few times. In DNA, the CDR3 is TGTGCCAGCTCACCGTCCAAGGCCACTGAAGCTTTCTTT. Protein product: CASSPSKATEAFF. The rearrangement links TRBV18 to TRBJ1-1; D is ambiguous. The length of the CDR3 is 13 residues. Per germline, CDR1 KGHSH and CDR2 LQKENI. Trimming took 3 bases from V and 4 from J, leaving 9 bases between them.

This clonotype was counted between two and nine times. V is TRBV28 and J is TRBJ2-6; either TRBD1 or TRBD2 may fit D (6 bases each). Trimming cost V 5 bases and J 2 bases, with 7 bases left between them. The CDR3 has 14 residues. Germline values: CDR1 MDHEN, CDR2 SYDVKM. CDR3 sequence reads: CASSGGPGANVLTF. CDR3 in DNA: TGTGCCAGCAGTGGGGGGCCTGGGGCCAACGTCCTGACTTTC.

In its sample, this clonotype was seen many times. The V call is TRBV7-2, the J call TRBJ1-1; possible D gene TRBD1, 6 bases. The CDR3 has 13 amino acids. Germline V gene sequence: CDR1 SGHTA, CDR2 FQGNSA. V was cut by 5 bases and J by 1 base, with 8 bases left in between. CDR3 DNA: TGTGCCAGCAGCATGGGACAGAACACTGAAGCTTTCTTT. It yields the protein CASSMGQNTEAFF.

The V call is TRBV3-1, the J call TRBJ1-5; D possibly corresponds to TRBD1 (5 bases). The V gene's germline CDR1 is LGHDT and CDR2 YNNKEL (reference sequence). The ends were cut back, 0 bases at V and 7 bases at J, with 22 bases in the middle. The CDR3 extends over 18 amino acids. The DNA of the CDR3 is TGTGCCAGCAGCCAAGATTTGATGGCCGGGGGGGGAGGACAGCCCCAGCATTTT. Its protein is CASSQDLMAGGGGQPQHF. Combining the CDR3 with reference TRBV3-1 and TRBJ1-5 gives the whole variable domain DTAVSQTPKYLVTQMGNDKSIKCEQNLGHDTMYWYKQDSKKFLKIMFSYNNKELIINETVPNRFSPKSPDKAHLNLHINSLELGDSAVYFCASSQDLMAGGGGQPQHFGDGTRLSIL.

This clonotype was counted ten times or more. One end of the junction varies from germline; a read error may be responsible. This chain uses TRBV4-3 with TRBJ1-2, with a weak D call TRBD1 (5 bases). The CDR3 extends over 15 amino acids. In germline, CDR1 is LGHNA, CDR2 YSLEER. This CDR3 is CASSQGKAGNSGYTF. In DNA form, the CDR3 reads TGCGCCAGCAGCCAAGGAAAAGCAGGGAACTCTGGCTACACCTTC.

The chain employs TRBV18 and TRBJ2-6; 7 bases agree with TRBD2. J gave up 4 bases and V 6 bases, and 3 bases lay outside the gene matches. The CDR3 extends over 14 amino acids. Germline V gene lookup returns CDR1 KGHSH and CDR2 LQKENI. As DNA, the CDR3 is TGTGCCAGCTCGGCGGGGGTAGGGGCCAACGTCCTGACTTTC. It codes for CASSAGVGANVLTF.

Points on this clonotype: A much larger clone differs from this one at a single base, so this may be a read error. The chain couples TRBV6-1 to TRBJ1-2; D gene ambiguous. Trimming pared 11 bases from V and 0 bases from J, leaving 16 bases between. CDR1 and CDR2 from the germline V gene are MNHNS and SASEGT. This CDR3 is 14 amino acids long. The CDR3 sequence is CAGTDRGTNYGYTF. DNA for the CDR3: TGTGCCGGCACAGACCGGGGTACTAACTATGGCTACACCTTC.

This clonotype was detected ten times or more. The J gene is TRBJ2-2, the V gene TRBV2; 7 bases map to TRBD1. Germline CDR1 and CDR2: SNHLY and FYNNEI. V lost 5 bases, J lost 7 bases, and 1 base stayed unmatched. CDR3 length: 12 amino acids. Here the CDR3 reads CASSRDSGELFF. The DNA of the CDR3 is TGTGCCAGCAGTAGGGACAGCGGGGAGCTGTTTTTT.

The rearrangement links TRBV20-1 to TRBJ2-7; TRBD1 matches at 8 bases. Germline V gene data show CDR1 as DFQATT and CDR2 as SNEGSKA (reference sequence). With 2 bases clipped from V and 9 bases from J, the junction kept 9 bases outside the gene matches. The CDR3 is 13 amino acids. CDR3 sequence reads: CSARPDRATPQYF. The CDR3 DNA sequence: TGCAGTGCTAGACCGGACAGGGCAACTCCGCAGTACTTC.

Only a few counts were recorded for this clonotype. This chain connects TRBV28 to TRBJ2-2; D remains ambiguous. CDR3 length: 15 amino acids. V was pared by 4 bases and J by 1 base, with 10 bases between. CDR1 and CDR2 from the germline V gene are MDHEN and SYDVKM. CDR3 nucleotide sequence: TGTGCCAGCAGTTCATTCAGACAGAACACCGGGGAGCTGTTTTTT. It yields the protein CASSSFRQNTGELFF.

This clonotype was observed a handful of times. V is TRBV7-9 and J is TRBJ2-4; 7 bases fit TRBD2. CDR3 length: 17 amino acids. Losses at the gene ends were 5 bases for V and 0 bases for J; bases not matched to a gene: 10. Germline-derived CDR1 and CDR2 are SEHNR and FQNEAQ (reference sequence). CDR3 protein: CASSHLAGTKAKNIQYF. CDR3 bases: TGTGCCAGCAGCCACCTTGCCGGGACTAAAGCCAAAAACATTCAGTACTTC. The entire variable domain, with the rest obtained from reference TRBV7-9 and TRBJ2-4, is as follows: DTGVSQNPRHKITKRGQNVTFRCDPISEHNRLYWYRQTLGQGPEFLTYFQNEAQLEKSRLLSDRFSAERPKGSFSTLEIQRTEQGDSAMYLCASSHLAGTKAKNIQYFGAGTRLSVL.

This clonotype was seen a handful of times. This chain joins TRBV7-2 and TRBJ2-1, with 9 bases that match TRBD2. The CDR3 extends over 21 amino acids. V dropped 4 bases and J dropped 0; count of bases not matched to a gene: 19. Germline CDR1 is SGHTA and CDR2 is FQGNSA. CDR3 DNA: TGTGCCAGCAGCTCTATGGCGGTTAGCGGGAGATCAGCCGACTCCTACAATGAGCAGTTCTTC. It is translated as CASSSMAVSGRSADSYNEQFF.

This clonotype was counted many times. The chain uses TRBV7-2 and TRBJ2-7; the match to TRBD1 covers 7 bases. V lost 1 base and J lost 6; bases outside the gene matches: 9. In germline, CDR1 is SGHTA, CDR2 FQGNSA. The CDR3 has 15 residues. The CDR3 sequence is CASSLGQGDPAEQYF. CDR3 sequence (DNA): TGTGCCAGCAGCTTAGGGCAGGGGGACCCGGCCGAGCAGTACTTC.

This clonotype was picked up a small number of times. This sequence joins TRBV7-2 and TRBJ2-2; D is perhaps TRBD1 (5 bases). CDR1 and CDR2 from the germline V gene are SGHTA and FQGNSA. V lost 2 bases, J lost 3 bases, and 10 bases lay in between. The CDR3 is 15 amino acids. CDR3 sequence reads: CASSLMWGDTGELFF. The CDR3 coding sequence is TGTGCCAGCAGCTTAATGTGGGGCGACACCGGGGAGCTGTTTTTT.

The chain carries TRBV6-1 and TRBJ1-6, with D unresolved. The V gene's germline CDR1 is MNHNS and CDR2 SASEGT. Trimming stripped 5 bases from V and 8 bases from J, with 13 bases between. There are 14 residues in the CDR3. Here the CDR3 reads CASSLQEPYSPLHF. CDR3 coding DNA: TGTGCCAGCAGTCTTCAGGAGCCTTATTCACCCCTCCACTTT.

In this sample, this clonotype turned up many times. The chain combines TRBV12-3 or TRBV12-4 with TRBJ1-4; D unclear. The CDR3 is 13 amino acids. V lost 2 bases, J lost 7 bases, and 8 bases lay in between. CDR3 in amino acids: CASSLYPAEKLFF. Here the CDR3 DNA reads TGTGCCAGCAGTTTATACCCAGCTGAAAAACTGTTTTTT.

This clonotype was counted ten times or more. The chain joins TRBV7-8 to TRBJ1-4; D uncertain. The V end was cut by 9 bases, the J end by 6 bases, with 11 bases between. In germline, CDR1 is SGHVS, CDR2 FQNEAQ. This CDR3 region has 12 residues. Here the CDR3 DNA reads TGTGCCAGTGGCCCCCGGTATGAAAAACTGTTTTTT. Its protein is CASGPRYEKLFF.

V gene TRBV28 combines with J gene TRBJ1-2; TRBD1 might be the D (5 bases). Germline-derived CDR1 and CDR2 are MDHEN and SYDVKM. V gave up 11 bases and J gave up 8 bases, with 18 bases separating them. The CDR3 covers 12 residues. CDR3 in amino acids: CAGTSGRGGYTF. In nucleotides, the CDR3 is TGTGCCGGCACCTCGGGGAGGGGAGGCTACACCTTC.